This T cell receptor beta chain appears in the sequencing data of a study of CD8+ T cells in alopecia areata. The treatment denotes: oral pan-JAK inhibitor, 5-10 mg twice daily. Isolated RNA was reverse transcribed into cDNA used as the sequencing template. This table comes from immunoSEQ multiplex PCR, and its TCRdb copy is limited to in-frame clones, with some not included. The sample lists more than 95,000 clones, over 60% occurring once. V lost 5 bases and J lost 0, with 11 bases in between. Germline V lookup: CDR1 SGHTA, CDR2 FQGNSA. The CDR3 has 14 amino acids. The rearrangement joins TRBV7-2 to TRBJ2-7, with D hard to call. The source was CD4+ T cells sorted from blood, collected at week 4, from a patient treated with tofacitinib. This sequence originates from a human donor with alopecia areata. The CDR3 sequence is CASSHFHGSYEQYF. DNA for the CDR3: TGTGCCAGCAGCCACTTCCACGGCTCCTACGAGCAGTACTTC.